These 29 T cell receptor beta chains came from one sample sequenced in a study of T-cell memory formation after mild COVID-19. MiXCR, applied by TCRdb to the 5' RACE reads, yields one record per CDR3 protein. The table records more than 110,000 distinct CDR3 sequences, less than 25% of them present only once. Sequenced: PBMCs or a T cell subset sorted from them (not recorded which). Source of these receptors: an adult woman who had mild COVID-19 (a few samples of this study predate the infection). Cell type and time point are not known.

This clonotype was observed a few times. The chain carries TRBV30 and TRBJ1-5; 7 bases map to TRBD1. The CDR3 has 16 amino acids. Germline assignment: CDR1 GTSNPN and CDR2 SVGIG (reference sequence). Trimming removed 2 bases from V and 5 bases from J; junction bases left unmatched: 12. DNA for the CDR3: TGTGCCTGGAGTACTATTAGGGGGCGCGGGGATCAGCCCCAGCATTTT. Amino acids: CAWSTIRGRGDQPQHF.

CDR3 sequence (DNA): TGTGCCACCAGCAGGCCCCCGACGCCTGCGAACACTGAAGCTTTCTTT. It is translated as CATSRPPTPANTEAFF. This chain links TRBV15 with TRBJ1-1, with D uncertain. The CDR3 is 16 amino acids. V was pared by 3 bases and J by 1 base, with 15 bases between. Germline V gene sequence: CDR1 LNHNV, CDR2 YYDKDF (reference sequence).

The chain recombines TRBV20-1 with TRBJ2-1; TRBD2 might be the D (6 bases). This CDR3 is built from 16 residues. Germline values: CDR1 DFQATT, CDR2 SNEGSKA (reference sequence). V was cut by 0 bases and J by 6 bases, with 18 bases left in between. CDR3: CSARDGPWAGFNEQFF. The CDR3 DNA is TGCAGTGCTAGAGATGGTCCTTGGGCGGGATTCAATGAGCAGTTCTTC.

This clonotype has at least ten counts. This chain links TRBV12-3 or TRBV12-4 with TRBJ2-7; D gene uncertain. This CDR3 is 11 amino acids long. V was cut by 6 bases and J by 0 bases, with 3 bases left in between. DNA for the CDR3: TGTGCCAGCAGCTTCTCCTACGAGCAGTACTTC. Its protein product is CASSFSYEQYF.

This clonotype showed up just a few times. The rearrangement joins TRBV4-3 to TRBJ2-2, with unresolved D. This CDR3 comprises 13 residues. The germline V gene has CDR1 LGHNA and CDR2 YSLEER. The germline V and J ends were trimmed by 3 bases and 5 bases, with 7 bases remaining between them. The CDR3 loop reads CASSHKRTGELFF. DNA for the CDR3: TGCGCCAGCAGCCACAAAAGGACCGGGGAGCTGTTTTTT.

This clonotype has more than one count but fewer than ten. This chain joins TRBV5-1 and TRBJ1-2; the match to TRBD1 covers 9 bases. Germline trimming cut 3 bases from V and 7 bases from J; bases unmatched to any gene: 7. CDR1 and CDR2 (germline): SGHRS, YFSETQ. The CDR3 covers 14 residues. CDR3 loop: CASSSPGQGIGYTF. CDR3 sequence (DNA): TGCGCCAGCAGCTCCCCGGGACAGGGAATTGGCTACACCTTC.

V gene TRBV5-1 combines with J gene TRBJ1-1; the D is unclear. Trimming stripped 5 bases from V and 0 bases from J, with 23 bases between. The V gene's germline CDR1 is SGHRS and CDR2 YFSETQ. The CDR3 runs 18 residues. Written as DNA, the CDR3 is TGCGCCAGCAGTTCGTTTCCTGAGAGTAGCATGGTGAACACTGAAGCTTTCTTT. This codes for CASSSFPESSMVNTEAFF.

The chain carries TRBV7-9 and TRBJ2-1; TRBD2 is a possible D gene (7 bases). The length of the CDR3 is 14 residues. From germline, CDR1 is SEHNR and CDR2 FQNEAQ (reference sequence). Between the trimmed V and J ends, which lost 8 bases and 4 bases, there was a span of 15 bases. CDR3 DNA: TGTGCCAGCGGGGGCGGGAGAGGTTACAATGAGCAGTTCTTC. Encoded protein: CASGGGRGYNEQFF. Supplemented by reference TRBV7-9 and TRBJ2-1, the full variable domain reads DTGVSQNPRHKITKRGQNVTFRCDPISEHNRLYWYRQTLGQGPEFLTYFQNEAQLEKSRLLSDRFSAERPKGSFSTLEIQRTEQGDSAMYLCASGGGRGYNEQFFGPGTRLTVL.

This clonotype was observed a few times. The chain links TRBV4-1 to TRBJ2-2, with 8 bases lining up with TRBD2. V lost 3 bases to trimming and J lost 5 bases; unmatched junction nucleotides: 8. Germline lookup yields CDR1 MGHRA and CDR2 YSYEKL. This CDR3 is built from 16 residues. The CDR3 sequence is CASSQREALVTGELFF. In nucleotides, the CDR3 is TGCGCCAGCAGCCAGCGGGAGGCTTTAGTTACCGGGGAGCTGTTTTTT.

This chain connects TRBV20-1 to TRBJ2-5; no clear D. CDR1 is DFQATT, CDR2 SNEGSKA, per germline (reference sequence). Trimming took 3 bases from V and 5 from J, leaving 7 bases between them. CDR3 length: 11 amino acids. CDR3 DNA sequence: TGCAGTGCTAGGTGGCTGGAGACCCAGTACTTC. Translation gives CSARWLETQYF.

This clonotype appeared many times. This may arise from a read error, as a much more abundant clone is one base away. CDR3 bases: TGTGCCAGCAGCGTACAGAGCTCCTACGAGCAGTACTTC. Translating it yields CASSVQSSYEQYF. The chain links TRBV7-9 to TRBJ2-7; no clear D. This CDR3 is built from 13 residues. Germline CDR1 is SEHNR and CDR2 is FQNEAQ (reference sequence). Trimming pared 5 bases from V and 0 bases from J, leaving 8 bases between. Together with reference TRBV7-9 and TRBJ2-7, the CDR3 gives the full variable domain: DTGVSQNPRHKITKRGQNVTFRCDPISEHNRLYWYRQTLGQGPEFLTYFQNEAQLEKSRLLSDRFSAERPKGSFSTLEIQRTEQGDSAMYLCASSVQSSYEQYFGPGTRLTVT.

CDR3 region: CASSQNLAGGYYNEQFF. The CDR3 DNA sequence: TGCGCCAGCAGCCAGAACCTAGCGGGGGGTTACTACAATGAGCAGTTCTTC. The chain recombines TRBV4-3 with TRBJ2-1, with 11 positions matching TRBD2. The CDR3 consists of 17 residues. CDR1 LGHNA and CDR2 YSLEER come from the germline V gene. Losses at the gene ends were 3 bases for V and 3 bases for J; bases not matched to a gene: 7.

V gene TRBV12-3 or TRBV12-4 combines with J gene TRBJ1-2; 11 bases agree with TRBD1. V dropped 4 bases and J dropped 2; count of bases not matched to a gene: 6. This CDR3 spans 16 amino acids. The CDR3 loop reads CASSSMGQGGNYGYTF. The DNA of the CDR3 is TGTGCCAGCAGTTCCATGGGACAGGGGGGAAACTATGGCTACACCTTC.

A few counts support this clonotype. The chain links TRBV6-5 to TRBJ1-5, with 7 nucleotides matching TRBD1. The germline V gene encodes CDR1 MNHEY and CDR2 SVGAGI. V lost 2 bases, J lost 7 bases, and 11 bases stayed unmatched. There are 16 residues in the CDR3. Here the CDR3 DNA reads TGTGCCAGCAGTTACCCCTCGACAGGGAAAGGCCAGCCCCAGCATTTT. Encoded protein: CASSYPSTGKGQPQHF.

This clonotype was counted a few times. The V and J genes are TRBV7-8 and TRBJ2-1; 11 nucleotides line up with TRBD2. The trim removed 6 bases at V and 9 bases at J, leaving 7 bases unmatched. Germline values: CDR1 SGHVS, CDR2 FQNEAQ. This CDR3 contains 14 residues. The CDR3 nucleotides read TGTGCCAGCAGAGCGACTAGCGGGGCTATTGAGCAGTTCTTC. This translates into CASRATSGAIEQFF.

Only one count was recorded for this clonotype. CDR3 protein: CASSLAGTIYGYTF. Here the CDR3 DNA reads TGCGCCAGCAGCTTGGCTGGGACTATCTATGGCTACACCTTC. The rearrangement joins TRBV5-1 to TRBJ1-2, with D perhaps TRBD1 (5 bases). The length of the CDR3 is 14 residues. Trimming shortened V by 0 bases and J by 4 bases, and 10 bases separated the two germline ends. Per germline, CDR1 SGHRS and CDR2 YFSETQ.

This clonotype was picked up a small number of times. The genes are TRBV7-9 and TRBJ2-7; D might be TRBD1 (5 bases). Germline CDR1 and CDR2: SEHNR and FQNEAQ (reference sequence). V lost 5 bases, J lost 2 bases, and 16 bases lay in between. This CDR3 region has 15 residues. The CDR3 DNA reads as TGTGCCAGCAGCCTGGGGCGAGAAGCTACCTACGAGCAGTACTTC. It codes for CASSLGREATYEQYF.

The CDR3 region has the DNA TGTGCCAGCAGTGAAAGAAGTCCCTACGAGCAGTACTTC. Translated: CASSERSPYEQYF. The V and J genes are TRBV6-1 and TRBJ2-7; no definite D call. V gave up 2 bases and J gave up 2 bases, with 7 bases separating them. The CDR3 is 13 amino acids. CDR1 and CDR2 (germline): MNHNS, SASEGT.

The sample holds a few counts of this clonotype. The rearrangement uses TRBV12-3 or TRBV12-4 and TRBJ1-1; TRBD1 might be the D (6 bases). This CDR3 comprises 13 residues. V was clipped by 4 bases and J by 8 bases, with 14 bases between them. CDR3 amino acids: CASSWDTRGEAFF. In nucleotides, the CDR3 is TGTGCCAGCAGTTGGGACACCCGAGGCGAAGCTTTCTTT.

This clonotype was counted a few times. This chain links TRBV20-1 with TRBJ1-1, with D hard to call. V lost 6 bases to trimming and J lost 0 bases, with 11 bases between them. The CDR3 has 13 amino acids. Germline CDR1 reads DFQATT; CDR2 reads SNEGSKA (reference sequence). The CDR3 nucleotides are TGCAGTGCCTCGGACGGAATGAACACTGAAGCTTTCTTT. This translates into CSASDGMNTEAFF.

This clonotype has more than one count but fewer than ten. The chain couples TRBV6-2 or TRBV6-3 to TRBJ1-1, with D unclear. The V end lost 3 bases, the J end lost 5 bases, and 10 bases lay between the germline ends. CDR1 MNHEY and CDR2 SVGEGT come from the germline V gene. The CDR3 is 13 residues long. The CDR3: CASSYGDGTEAFF. The CDR3 DNA reads TGTGCCAGCAGTTATGGGGATGGGACTGAAGCTTTCTTT.

This clonotype has only a few counts. The chain uses TRBV5-1 and TRBJ2-1; 9 nucleotides line up with TRBD2. After removal of 2 bases from V and 10 bases from J, the junction contained 7 bases not matched to a gene. From germline, CDR1 is SGHRS and CDR2 YFSETQ. CDR3 size: 14 residues. CDR3 in amino acids: CASSFWREGQEQFF. The CDR3 coding sequence is TGCGCCAGCAGCTTTTGGCGGGAGGGCCAGGAGCAGTTCTTC.

V is TRBV18 and J is TRBJ2-7; D is possibly TRBD1 or TRBD2 (5 bases each). V dropped 3 bases and J dropped 1 base, with 10 bases sitting between them. Germline V lookup: CDR1 KGHSH, CDR2 LQKENI. The CDR3 spans 14 residues. The CDR3 DNA reads as TGTGCCAGCTCACCCCGGGACGCATCCTACGAGCAGTACTTC. This encodes CASSPRDASYEQYF.

The chain couples TRBV4-2 to TRBJ2-2; the match to TRBD2 covers 10 bases. Germline CDR1 reads LGHNA; CDR2 reads YNFKEQ. The CDR3 has 17 amino acids. J was trimmed by 6 bases and V by 0 bases; bases with no gene match: 7. The CDR3 spells CASSQDFGLAGAGELFF. In nucleotides, the CDR3 is TGTGCCAGCAGCCAAGACTTTGGGCTAGCGGGAGCCGGGGAGCTGTTTTTT.

The chain links TRBV28 to TRBJ1-5; D is unresolved. CDR3 length equals 16 residues. Trimming removed 3 bases at V and 0 bases at J, with 12 bases between. The germline V gene has CDR1 MDHEN and CDR2 SYDVKM. CDR3 DNA: TGTGCCAGCAGTTTTGCAGGACTTAATAGCAATCAGCCCCAGCATTTT. It encodes CASSFAGLNSNQPQHF.

This clonotype was recorded a few times. This sequence joins TRBV9 and TRBJ2-7; 14 bases agree with TRBD2. The J segment lost 2 bases and the V segment lost 5 bases, leaving 15 bases of the junction unmatched. The CDR3 covers 19 residues. Germline-derived CDR1 and CDR2 are SGDLS and YYNGEE. The CDR3 nucleotides read TGTGCCAGCAGGCCCGACGGGGGACTAGCGGGAGCTCCGGCCTACGAGCAGTACTTC. Translation gives CASRPDGGLAGAPAYEQYF.

This clonotype came up a few times. The rearrangement links TRBV12-3 or TRBV12-4 to TRBJ2-1, with 8 bases matching TRBD2. The J segment lost 5 bases and the V segment lost 9 bases, leaving 9 bases of the junction unmatched. The CDR3 length is 14 residues. For the CDR3, the DNA is TGTGCCAGTTTGGTGCGGGGGGCTCACAATGAGCAGTTCTTC. Translating it yields CASLVRGAHNEQFF.

Many counts were recorded for this clonotype. The genes are TRBV7-9 and TRBJ2-1; D is unresolved. V lost 1 base and J lost 16, with 11 bases in between. This CDR3 spans 11 amino acids. Germline lookup yields CDR1 SEHNR and CDR2 FQNEAQ (reference sequence). CDR3 in amino acids: CASSLESNPFF. CDR3 sequence (DNA): TGTGCCAGCAGCTTAGAGTCTAATCCTTTCTTC.

The gene calls are TRBV12-3 or TRBV12-4 and TRBJ2-5, with D unclear. The CDR3 runs to 15 residues. V gave up 6 bases and J gave up 1 base, with 15 bases separating them. CDR3 in DNA: TGTGCCAGCAGCCCTAGAGAACGGATCCAAGAGACCCAGTACTTC. Protein sequence: CASSPRERIQETQYF.